The 4 T cell receptor beta chains listed next were all sequenced from one sample in a study of blood T cell repertoires in COVID-19. Sequenced by immunoSEQ multiplex PCR; TCRdb stores in-frame clones only, minus some. The sample carries 130,000 to 150,000 clones, 78% recorded once. Input material: peripheral blood. These receptor sequences come from a woman in her sixties or seventies with acute or convalescent COVID-19.

This CDR3 is CASRGQETVEQYF. CDR3 DNA: TGTGCCAGCAGGGGGCAAGAAACGGTCGAGCAGTACTTC. This chain links TRBV7-9 with TRBJ2-7; perhaps TRBD1 as D (5 bases). CDR1 and CDR2 (germline): SEHNR, FQNEAQ (reference sequence). This CDR3 has 13 residues. Deletions cut 6 bases from V and 6 bases from J, with 15 bases between.

This clone was seen more than once but under ten times. This sequence joins TRBV28 and TRBJ2-5; 10 bases agree with TRBD2. Germline V lookup: CDR1 MDHEN, CDR2 SYDVKM. This CDR3 comprises 17 residues. Losses at the gene ends were 3 bases for V and 5 bases for J; bases not matched to a gene: 12. The CDR3 protein is CASSLDLLAGVSETQYF. The CDR3 nucleotides read TGTGCCAGCAGTTTGGATCTTCTAGCGGGAGTAAGCGAGACCCAGTACTTC. Full variable domain (rest looked up from reference TRBV28 and TRBJ2-5): DVKVTQSSRYLVKRTGEKVFLECVQDMDHENMFWYRQDPGLGLRLIYFSYDVKMKEKGDIPEGYSVSREKKERFSLILESASTNQTSMYLCASSLDLLAGVSETQYFGPGTRLLVL.

The chain couples TRBV2 to TRBJ1-5; D is perhaps TRBD1 (6 bases). V gave up 4 bases and J gave up 2 bases, with 9 bases separating them. Germline V CDR1 and CDR2: SNHLY, FYNNEI. The CDR3 is 14 residues long. The CDR3 bases are TGTGCCAGCAGTGGCCACAGGGGCAATCAGCCCCAGCATTTT. This encodes CASSGHRGNQPQHF.

This chain connects TRBV18 to TRBJ1-6; a weak D match, TRBD1 (6 bases). This CDR3 region has 14 residues. Germline loops: CDR1 KGHSH, CDR2 LQKENI. V lost 4 bases and J lost 6, with 10 bases in between. In nucleotides, the CDR3 is TGTGCCAGCTCACAGAAACAGGGTAATTCACCCCTCCACTTT. Its protein product is CASSQKQGNSPLHF.